This T cell receptor beta chain was sequenced for a study of blood T cell repertoires in COVID-19. Sequencing was performed with immunoSEQ multiplex PCR; in TCRdb, only in-frame clones are kept and a portion is missing. The sample records roughly 260,000 clones, around nine tenths being singletons. Trimming stripped 5 bases from V and 4 bases from J, with 16 bases between. CDR3 length equals 15 residues. Germline V gene data show CDR1 as SGHVS and CDR2 as FQNEAQ. Sequencing was performed on PBMCs or T cells enriched from blood (not recorded which). The gene calls are TRBV7-8 and TRBJ2-3; TRBD1 is a possible D gene (6 bases). This TCR was recovered from a woman aged 18-30 years who had recovered from COVID-19. The CDR3 nucleotides are TGTGCCAGCAGCCTAGACAGGTTCACGGCAGATACGCAGTATTTT. Protein sequence: CASSLDRFTADTQYF.